Listed here are 23 T cell receptor beta chains from one sample, sequenced in a study of blood T cell repertoires in COVID-19. TCRdb's copy holds only in-frame clones and misses some; the assay was immunoSEQ multiplex PCR. Of 150,000 or so clones listed, 86% are singletons. Sequencing input: peripheral blood. The receptor source for this set is a man aged 18 to 30 with acute or convalescent COVID-19.

This sequence joins TRBV27 and TRBJ2-3, with D perhaps matching TRBD1 (6 bases). This CDR3 has 13 amino acids. V lost 6 bases and J 2 bases, leaving 9 bases between the germline ends. Germline V gene sequence: CDR1 MNHEY, CDR2 SMNVEV (reference sequence). CDR3 region: CASRTGHTDTQYF. The DNA for the CDR3 is TGTGCCAGCAGGACAGGTCACACAGATACGCAGTATTTT.

The rearrangement uses TRBV7-3 and TRBJ1-6, with 10 bases identical to TRBD1. This CDR3 comprises 14 residues. The germline V gene encodes CDR1 SGHTA and CDR2 FQGTGA. V was clipped by 4 bases and J by 8 bases; unmatched bases: 2. This CDR3 reads CASSYGTGDSPLHF. The CDR3 DNA reads as TGTGCCAGCAGCTACGGGACAGGGGATTCACCCCTCCACTTT.

The CDR3 loop reads CASSSRQAGNTIYF. Here the CDR3 DNA reads TGTGCCAGCAGTTCCCGACAGGCTGGAAACACCATATATTTT. The J gene is TRBJ1-3, the V gene TRBV11-2, with a possible D match to TRBD1 (6 bases). Germline V CDR1 and CDR2: SGHAT, FQNNGV. The CDR3 extends over 14 amino acids. V was trimmed by 6 bases and J by 2 bases, leaving 11 bases between them.

V usage is TRBV29-1 and J usage is TRBJ2-7; D unclear. This CDR3 comprises 11 residues. Germline CDR1 SQVTM, CDR2 ANQGSEA. The V end was cut by 2 bases, the J end by 3 bases, with 5 bases between. CDR3 in amino acids: CSVERVYEQYV. For the CDR3, the DNA is TGCAGCGTTGAACGGGTCTACGAGCAGTACGTC.

This sequence joins TRBV7-9 and TRBJ2-7; 7 bases align to TRBD1. The CDR3 has 18 amino acids. Germline V gives CDR1 SEHNR, CDR2 FQNEAQ (reference sequence). V shed 4 bases, J shed 3 bases, and the junction held 18 bases outside the gene matches. In DNA form, the CDR3 reads TGTGCCAGCAGCTCCCCGAAAAGGGCCCGGGACAGTATCTACGAGCAGTACTTC. This encodes CASSSPKRARDSIYEQYF.

This chain joins TRBV5-1 and TRBJ1-1, with a weak D call TRBD1 (5 bases). The CDR3 length is 15 residues. Trimming pared 3 bases from V and 1 base from J, leaving 13 bases between. The germline V gene encodes CDR1 SGHRS and CDR2 YFSETQ. The chain's CDR3 is CASSSNAGGNTEAFF. The CDR3 DNA reads as TGCGCCAGCAGCTCGAATGCCGGGGGGAACACTGAAGCTTTCTTT.

In its sample, this clone was seen a few times. This rearrangement joins TRBV20-1 to TRBJ2-7, with 8 positions matching TRBD2. The germline V gene has CDR1 DFQATT and CDR2 SNEGSKA (reference sequence). The trim removed 3 bases at V and 0 bases at J, leaving 4 bases unmatched. The CDR3 spans 14 residues. CDR3 loop: CSASPGGASYEQYF. Here the CDR3 DNA reads TGCAGTGCTAGTCCCGGGGGGGCCTCCTACGAGCAGTACTTC.

The chain has TRBV7-3 and TRBJ2-1; D perhaps matches TRBD2 (7 bases). V shed 1 base and J shed 4 bases, with 20 bases lying between them. This CDR3 comprises 18 residues. CDR1 is SGHTA, CDR2 FQGTGA, per germline. The CDR3 coding sequence is TGTGCCAGCAGCTTAAGAGGGGGGGCCCCCCCGGTTTACAATGAGCAGTTCTTC. Translating it yields CASSLRGGAPPVYNEQFF.

The V call is TRBV19, the J call TRBJ1-4; TRBD1 is a possible D gene (5 bases). The CDR3 covers 13 residues. The germline V gene has CDR1 LNHDA and CDR2 SQIVND (reference sequence). Trimming removed 7 bases from V and 5 bases from J, with 11 bases in between. CDR3 nucleotide sequence: TGTGCCAGTACAATCCCAGGGAATGAAAAACTGTTTTTT. Translating it yields CASTIPGNEKLFF. Using reference TRBV19 and TRBJ1-4 for the parts outside the CDR3, the full variable domain is DGGITQSPKYLFRKEGQNVTLSCEQNLNHDAMYWYRQDPGQGLRLIYYSQIVNDFQKGDIAEGYSVSREKKESFPLTVTSAQKNPTAFYLCASTIPGNEKLFFGSGTQLSVL.

The chain combines TRBV2 with TRBJ2-7; 9 bases are a match to TRBD2. This CDR3 has 16 residues. Germline-derived CDR1 and CDR2 are SNHLY and FYNNEI. V shed 0 bases, J shed 2 bases, and the junction held 5 bases outside the gene matches. CDR3 amino acids: CASSEAPAGGPYEQYV. The CDR3 DNA reads TGTGCCAGCAGTGAAGCTCCAGCGGGGGGCCCCTACGAGCAGTACGTC.

This chain joins TRBV5-4 and TRBJ1-1, with a weak D call TRBD1 (5 bases). In germline, CDR1 is SGHNT, CDR2 YYREEE (reference sequence). Trimming removed 4 bases from V and 2 bases from J, with 18 bases in between. This CDR3 is 16 amino acids long. This chain's CDR3 is CASSGGREQVNTEAFF. The CDR3 bases are TGTGCCAGCAGCGGGGGGAGGGAGCAAGTTAACACTGAAGCTTTCTTT.

The chain uses TRBV7-7 and TRBJ2-2; 8 positions agree with TRBD1. With V trimmed by 5 bases and J by 0 bases, 2 bases remained unmatched. CDR3 length: 15 amino acids. Germline assignment: CDR1 SSHAT and CDR2 FNYEAQ (reference sequence). CDR3 DNA: TGTGCCAGCAGCAAGGACAGGGCGAACACCGGGGAGCTGTTTTTT. Protein: CASSKDRANTGELFF.

This clone has just one count. This chain connects TRBV7-8 to TRBJ2-5, with TRBD2 identical over 15 bases. In germline, CDR1 is SGHVS, CDR2 FQNEAQ. The CDR3 spans 18 residues. V gave up 5 bases and J gave up 3 bases; unmatched junction bases: 10. The chain's CDR3 is CASSPLGLAGGSKETQYF. The CDR3 nucleotides are TGTGCCAGCAGCCCTCTGGGACTAGCGGGGGGCAGCAAAGAGACCCAGTACTTC.

The rearrangement uses TRBV9 and TRBJ1-6; the match to TRBD1 covers 7 bases. The ends lost 4 bases at V and 9 bases at J; junction bases unmatched: 13. Germline V CDR1 and CDR2: SGDLS, YYNGEE. The CDR3 consists of 16 residues. As DNA, the CDR3 is TGTGCCAGCAGCTCCTCGACAGGGCCCGGTGGTTCACCCCTCCACTTT. This codes for CASSSSTGPGGSPLHF.

The chain combines TRBV3-1 (or the pseudogene TRBV3-2) with TRBJ2-1; 12 bases are shared with TRBD2. V trimming: 0 bases; J trimming: 12 bases; junction bases outside the gene matches: 9. This CDR3 spans 16 amino acids. Germline assignment: CDR1 LGHDT and CDR2 YNNKEL (reference sequence). CDR3 sequence reads: CASSQDITSGGIGQFF. The CDR3 bases are TGTGCCAGCAGCCAAGATATCACTAGCGGGGGGATCGGGCAGTTCTTC.

This clone was seen a few times. The rearrangement links TRBV7-2 to TRBJ1-2, with a weak D call TRBD1 (6 bases). The CDR3 runs 15 residues. Germline V gene sequence: CDR1 SGHTA, CDR2 FQGNSA. V lost 0 bases, J lost 1 base, and 9 bases lay in between. The CDR3: CASSLAPGVNYGYTF. The CDR3 coding sequence is TGTGCCAGCAGCTTAGCTCCAGGGGTTAACTATGGCTACACCTTC.

V and J are TRBV19 and TRBJ1-1, with D tentatively TRBD1 (6 bases). There are 12 residues in the CDR3. V gave up 7 bases and J gave up 8 bases, with 14 bases separating them. Germline V lookup: CDR1 LNHDA, CDR2 SQIVND (reference sequence). CDR3 loop: CASTRADSEAFF. The CDR3 nucleotides read TGTGCCAGTACCCGGGCGGACAGCGAAGCTTTCTTT. Drawing the rest from reference TRBV19 and TRBJ1-1, the complete variable domain is DGGITQSPKYLFRKEGQNVTLSCEQNLNHDAMYWYRQDPGQGLRLIYYSQIVNDFQKGDIAEGYSVSREKKESFPLTVTSAQKNPTAFYLCASTRADSEAFFGQGTRLTVV.

The rearrangement links TRBV13 to TRBJ1-1; 12 bases are shared with TRBD1. The germline CDR1 and CDR2 sequences are PRHDT and FYEKMQ (reference sequence). The CDR3 extends over 16 amino acids. The V segment lost 4 bases and the J segment 7 bases; nucleotides outside the gene matches: 10. CDR3 coding DNA: TGTGCCAGCAGCTGGGGAAGGGGACAGGGGGCAGTTGAAGCTTTCTTT. It specifies CASSWGRGQGAVEAFF.

The V gene is TRBV5-8, the J gene TRBJ2-2, with TRBD2 matching 12 bases. The CDR3 has 17 residues. Per the germline V gene, CDR1 is SGHTS and CDR2 is YDEGEE. Trimming took 3 bases from V and 2 from J; bases not matched to a gene: 5. As DNA, the CDR3 is TGTGCCAGCAGCTACCTAGCGGGGGGGCAAAACACCGGGGAGCTGTTTTTT. It yields the protein CASSYLAGGQNTGELFF.

V gene TRBV4-1 combines with J gene TRBJ1-5; the D gene is possibly TRBD1 (6 bases). Trimming shortened V by 4 bases and J by 1 base, and 14 bases separated the two germline ends. CDR1 MGHRA and CDR2 YSYEKL come from the germline V gene. This CDR3 is built from 16 residues. CDR3 sequence reads: CASSRTQGGSNQPQHF. CDR3 sequence (DNA): TGCGCCAGCAGCCGAACACAGGGCGGAAGCAATCAGCCCCAGCATTTT.

The rearrangement uses TRBV19 and TRBJ1-3, with D unresolved. CDR3 length equals 14 residues. The germline V gene encodes CDR1 LNHDA and CDR2 SQIVND (reference sequence). V dropped 5 bases and J dropped 0 bases, with 8 bases sitting between them. This chain's CDR3 is CASSPRDSGNTIYF. The CDR3 bases are TGTGCCAGTAGTCCCCGGGACTCTGGAAACACCATATATTTT. The variable domain in full, completed from reference TRBV19 and TRBJ1-3, reads DGGITQSPKYLFRKEGQNVTLSCEQNLNHDAMYWYRQDPGQGLRLIYYSQIVNDFQKGDIAEGYSVSREKKESFPLTVTSAQKNPTAFYLCASSPRDSGNTIYFGEGSWLTVV.

The chain links TRBV2 to TRBJ1-4; 9 bases match TRBD1. The J segment lost 5 bases and the V segment lost 6 bases, leaving 4 bases of the junction unmatched. Germline V gene sequence: CDR1 SNHLY, CDR2 FYNNEI. CDR3 length: 14 residues. Written as DNA, the CDR3 is TGTGCCAGCAGGGAACAGGGGGCGAATGAAAAACTGTTTTTT. Its translation is CASREQGANEKLFF.

The chain carries TRBV11-1 and TRBJ1-1, with 9 bases that match TRBD1. V was pared by 7 bases and J by 7 bases, with 4 bases of the junction left unmatched. Per the germline V gene, CDR1 is SGHAT and CDR2 is FQDESV (reference sequence). The CDR3 runs to 12 residues. CDR3 coding DNA: TGTGCCAGCACCCCGACAGGGGGTGAAGCTTTCTTT. It is translated as CASTPTGGEAFF.